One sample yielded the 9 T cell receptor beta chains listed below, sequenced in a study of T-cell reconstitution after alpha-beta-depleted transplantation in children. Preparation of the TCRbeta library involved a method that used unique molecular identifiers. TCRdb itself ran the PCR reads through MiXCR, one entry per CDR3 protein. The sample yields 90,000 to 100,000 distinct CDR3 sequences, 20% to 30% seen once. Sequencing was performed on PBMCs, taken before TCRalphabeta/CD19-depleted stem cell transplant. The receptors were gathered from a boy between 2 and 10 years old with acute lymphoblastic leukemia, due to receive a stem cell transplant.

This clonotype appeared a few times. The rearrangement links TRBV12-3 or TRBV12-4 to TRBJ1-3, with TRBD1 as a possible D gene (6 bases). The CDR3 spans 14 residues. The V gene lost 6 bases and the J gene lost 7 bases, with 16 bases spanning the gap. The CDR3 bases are TGTGCCAGCAGGACAGGTGTATTTGGGAACACCATATATTTT. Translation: CASRTGVFGNTIYF.

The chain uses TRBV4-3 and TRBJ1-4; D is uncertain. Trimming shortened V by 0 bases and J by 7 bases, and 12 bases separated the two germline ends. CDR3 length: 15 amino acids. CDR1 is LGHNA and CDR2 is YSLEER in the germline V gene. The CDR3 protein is CASSQDALIFEKLFF. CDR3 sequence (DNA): TGCGCCAGCAGCCAAGATGCTCTCATTTTTGAAAAACTGTTTTTT.

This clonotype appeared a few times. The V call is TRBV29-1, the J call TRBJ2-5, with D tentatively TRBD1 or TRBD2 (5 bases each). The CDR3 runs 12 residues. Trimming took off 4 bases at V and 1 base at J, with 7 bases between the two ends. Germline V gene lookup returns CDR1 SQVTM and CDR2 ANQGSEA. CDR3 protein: CSVGGTQETQYF. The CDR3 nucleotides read TGCAGCGTTGGGGGGACCCAAGAGACCCAGTACTTC.

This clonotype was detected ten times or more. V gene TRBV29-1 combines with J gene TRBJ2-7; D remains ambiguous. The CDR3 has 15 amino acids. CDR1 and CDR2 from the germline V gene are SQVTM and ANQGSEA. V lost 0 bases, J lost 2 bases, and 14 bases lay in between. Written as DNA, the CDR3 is TGCAGCGTTGAAGAAGGATTCGGGTCTACCTACGAGCAGTACTTC. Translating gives CSVEEGFGSTYEQYF.

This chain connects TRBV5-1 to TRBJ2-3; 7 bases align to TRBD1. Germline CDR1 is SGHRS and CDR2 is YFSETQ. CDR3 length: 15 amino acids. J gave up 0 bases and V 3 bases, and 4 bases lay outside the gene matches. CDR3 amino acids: CASSSDRSSTDTQYF. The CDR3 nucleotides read TGCGCCAGCAGCTCGGACAGGTCTAGCACAGATACGCAGTATTTT.

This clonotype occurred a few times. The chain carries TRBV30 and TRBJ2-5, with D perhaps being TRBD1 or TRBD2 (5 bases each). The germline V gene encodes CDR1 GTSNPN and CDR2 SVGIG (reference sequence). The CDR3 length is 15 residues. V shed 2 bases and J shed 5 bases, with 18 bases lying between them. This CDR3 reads CAWSLPVGAGETQYF. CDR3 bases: TGTGCCTGGAGTCTCCCCGTCGGGGCCGGGGAGACCCAGTACTTC.

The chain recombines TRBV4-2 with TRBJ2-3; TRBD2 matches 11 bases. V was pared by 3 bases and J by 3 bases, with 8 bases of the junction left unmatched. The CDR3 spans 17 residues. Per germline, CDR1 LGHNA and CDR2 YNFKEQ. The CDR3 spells CASSHPGLAEGTDTQYF. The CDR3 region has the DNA TGTGCCAGCAGCCATCCGGGACTAGCGGAGGGAACAGATACGCAGTATTTT.

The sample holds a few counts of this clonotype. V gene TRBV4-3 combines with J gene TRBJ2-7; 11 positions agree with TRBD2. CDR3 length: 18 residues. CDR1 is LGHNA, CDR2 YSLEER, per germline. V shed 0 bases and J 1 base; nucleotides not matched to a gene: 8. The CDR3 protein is CASSQDSFTSGRSYEQYF. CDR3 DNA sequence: TGCGCCAGCAGCCAAGATAGTTTCACTAGCGGGAGATCCTACGAGCAGTACTTC.

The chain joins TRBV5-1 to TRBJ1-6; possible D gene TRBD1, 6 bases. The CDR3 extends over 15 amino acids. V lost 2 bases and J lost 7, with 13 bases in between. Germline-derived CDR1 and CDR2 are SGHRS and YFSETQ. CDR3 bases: TGCGCCAGCAGCTTTGGGGGCAGGACCAATTCACCCCTCCACTTT. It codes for CASSFGGRTNSPLHF.